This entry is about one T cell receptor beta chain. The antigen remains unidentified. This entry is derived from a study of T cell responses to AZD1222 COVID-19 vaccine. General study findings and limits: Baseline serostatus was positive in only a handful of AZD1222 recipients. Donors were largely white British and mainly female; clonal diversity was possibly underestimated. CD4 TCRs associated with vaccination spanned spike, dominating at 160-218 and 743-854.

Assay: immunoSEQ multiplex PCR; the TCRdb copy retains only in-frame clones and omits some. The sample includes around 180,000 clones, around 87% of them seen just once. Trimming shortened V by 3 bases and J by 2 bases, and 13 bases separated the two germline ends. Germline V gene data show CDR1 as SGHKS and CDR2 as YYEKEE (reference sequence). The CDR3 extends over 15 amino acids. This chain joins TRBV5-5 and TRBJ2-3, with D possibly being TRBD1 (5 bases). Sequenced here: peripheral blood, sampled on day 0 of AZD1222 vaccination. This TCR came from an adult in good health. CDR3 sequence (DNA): TGTGCCAGCAGCTCCCCAGGGCCACTCACAGATACGCAGTATTTT. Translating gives CASSSPGPLTDTQYF.